The 20 T cell receptor beta chains below come from one sample, sequenced in a study of cytomegalovirus exposure and HLA in healthy donors. Vbeta (60) and Jbeta (13) primers were used in the PCR. Only in-frame clones appear in the TCRdb table, and some are missing; sequencing was by immunoSEQ multiplex PCR. The sample includes 150,000 to 200,000 clones, around 80% of them seen just once. Sequenced material: PBMCs. Every receptor here comes from a woman aged 50 to 60 in good health and CMV-seropositive.

The rearrangement joins TRBV6-5 to TRBJ1-2, with D possibly matching TRBD1 (6 bases). Per the germline V gene, CDR1 is MNHEY and CDR2 is SVGAGI. V dropped 7 bases and J dropped 1 base, with 16 bases sitting between them. The CDR3 loop spans 15 amino acids. Written as DNA, the CDR3 is TGTGCCAGCAACCGAGTGGGGGGGCGTAACTATGGCTACACCTTC. Translating gives CASNRVGGRNYGYTF.

V is TRBV6-5 and J is TRBJ2-7; 8 nucleotides match TRBD1. V shed 5 bases and J 6 bases; nucleotides not matched to a gene: 6. Germline-derived CDR1 and CDR2 are MNHEY and SVGAGI. CDR3 length: 13 residues. The CDR3 spells CASSDGTGSEQYF. CDR3 coding DNA: TGTGCCAGCAGTGACGGGACAGGTTCCGAGCAGTACTTC.

This clone turned up a few times. This CDR3 is CASSEGSIGGNTIYF. The CDR3 DNA sequence: TGTGCCAGCAGTGAAGGGAGTATCGGGGGAAACACCATATATTTT. The rearrangement links TRBV2 to TRBJ1-3; no definite D call. The germline V and J ends were trimmed by 1 base and 4 bases, with 11 bases remaining between them. The germline V gene has CDR1 SNHLY and CDR2 FYNNEI. This CDR3 region has 15 residues.

On this clone itself: The CDR3 carries no conserved terminal phenylalanine or tryptophan, so it likely arises from a read error. This sequence joins TRBV5-4 and TRBJ2-7; 7 bases line up with TRBD2. The CDR3 is 16 residues long. V shed 1 base and J 2 bases; nucleotides not matched to a gene: 9. Germline V gene sequence: CDR1 SGHNT, CDR2 YYREEE (reference sequence). The CDR3 loop is CASSLSGGGPAYEQYL. The CDR3, as DNA: TGTGCCAGCAGCTTGAGTGGCGGGGGACCCGCCTACGAGCAGTACCTC.

This clone has just one count. The chain employs TRBV6-1 and TRBJ1-2; 7 bases align to TRBD1. Germline V lookup: CDR1 MNHNS, CDR2 SASEGT. The CDR3 contains 13 residues. V trimming: 6 bases; J trimming: 4 bases; junction bases outside the gene matches: 5. The CDR3 nucleotides read TGTGCCAGCAGACTCGGGACAGCCTATGGCTACACCTTC. Protein product: CASRLGTAYGYTF.

This clone was observed once. The J gene is TRBJ1-2, the V gene TRBV2; 8 bases align to TRBD1. This CDR3 has 13 residues. Looked up from germline, CDR1 is SNHLY and CDR2 is FYNNEI. The V gene end was trimmed by 5 bases and the J gene end by 8 bases; junction bases not matched to a gene: 7. CDR3 region: CASSWTGWEGYTF. In DNA form, the CDR3 reads TGTGCCAGCAGTTGGACAGGGTGGGAGGGCTACACCTTC. The complete variable domain, with remaining parts taken from reference TRBV2 and TRBJ1-2, reads EPEVTQTPSHQVTQMGQEVILRCVPISNHLYFYWYRQILGQKVEFLVSFYNNEISEKSEIFDDQFSVERPDGSNFTLKIRSTKLEDSAMYFCASSWTGWEGYTFGSGTRLTVV.

The chain carries TRBV19 and TRBJ1-1; D uncertain. V was cut by 2 bases and J by 7 bases, with 11 bases left in between. The germline gives CDR1 LNHDA, CDR2 SQIVND (reference sequence). The CDR3 extends over 13 amino acids. The CDR3 loop reads CASSIQALGEAFF. For the CDR3, the DNA is TGTGCCAGTAGTATACAGGCTCTTGGTGAAGCTTTCTTT.

The chain recombines TRBV19 with TRBJ2-7; D is possibly TRBD2 (5 bases). Germline CDR1 reads LNHDA; CDR2 reads SQIVND (reference sequence). V shed 3 bases and J shed 3 bases, with 12 bases lying between them. CDR3 length equals 14 residues. This CDR3 reads CASSIGRTRYEQYF. DNA for the CDR3: TGTGCCAGTAGTATTGGTCGGACTCGCTACGAGCAGTACTTC.

The chain employs TRBV28 and TRBJ1-1; possible D gene TRBD1, 5 bases. With 7 bases removed from V and 1 base from J, the gap between germline ends came to 13 bases. This CDR3 region has 14 residues. Per germline, CDR1 MDHEN and CDR2 SYDVKM. The CDR3 DNA reads TGTGCCAGCACTTCTACAGGAAGGAACACTGAAGCTTTCTTT. As protein: CASTSTGRNTEAFF.

This chain links TRBV7-9 with TRBJ2-7, with D possibly TRBD1 on 5 matching bases. CDR3 length: 14 amino acids. The V gene's germline CDR1 is SEHNR and CDR2 FQNEAQ (reference sequence). Between the trimmed V and J ends, which lost 1 base and 0 bases, there was a span of 7 bases. DNA of the CDR3: TGTGCCAGCAGCTTAGGGGGCACCTCCTACGAGCAGTACTTC. As protein: CASSLGGTSYEQYF.

The rearrangement uses TRBV5-1 and TRBJ2-2, with 9 bases matching TRBD1. Germline-derived CDR1 and CDR2 are SGHRS and YFSETQ. J gave up 6 bases and V 4 bases, and 10 bases lay outside the gene matches. The CDR3 has 16 residues. The CDR3 coding sequence is TGCGCCAGCAGCCCTACAGGGACAGGGATCGCCGGGGAGCTGTTTTTT. Amino acids: CASSPTGTGIAGELFF.

The chain employs TRBV5-1 and TRBJ2-1; possible D gene TRBD1, 8 bases. The CDR3 is 14 amino acids. V shed 2 bases and J shed 7 bases, with 13 bases lying between them. CDR1 SGHRS and CDR2 YFSETQ come from the germline V gene. CDR3 loop: CASSFGQGGNEQFF. The CDR3 DNA sequence: TGCGCCAGCAGCTTCGGACAGGGAGGGAATGAGCAGTTCTTC.

The genes are TRBV9 and TRBJ1-6, with D possibly TRBD1 on 6 matching bases. Trimming stripped 7 bases from V and 8 bases from J, with 22 bases between. This CDR3 region has 16 residues. CDR1 and CDR2 from the germline V gene are SGDLS and YYNGEE. The CDR3 sequence: CASLLTGWGRDSPLHF. The DNA for the CDR3 is TGTGCCAGCCTCCTCACGGGATGGGGGCGGGATTCACCCCTCCACTTT.

The chain links TRBV29-1 to TRBJ2-5, with D maybe TRBD1 (5 bases). The CDR3 consists of 12 residues. Germline-derived CDR1 and CDR2 are SQVTM and ANQGSEA. V was clipped by 3 bases and J by 3 bases, with 8 bases between them. The chain's CDR3 is CSVEGLEETQYF. The CDR3 DNA reads as TGCAGCGTTGAGGGGCTAGAAGAGACCCAGTACTTC. Looking up the rest from reference TRBV29-1 and TRBJ2-5 gives the full variable domain: SAVISQKPSRDICQRGTSLTIQCQVDSQVTMMFWYRQQPGQSLTLIATANQGSEATYESGFVIDKFPISRPNLTFSTLTVSNMSPEDSSIYLCSVEGLEETQYFGPGTRLLVL.

The chain uses TRBV18 and TRBJ2-7, with 12 bases matching TRBD2. The germline V gene encodes CDR1 KGHSH and CDR2 LQKENI. V lost 2 bases, J lost 12 bases, and 8 bases stayed unmatched. The CDR3 runs to 14 residues. The CDR3 sequence is CASSPGLAGGPGYF. CDR3 in DNA: TGTGCCAGCTCACCAGGGCTAGCGGGAGGGCCCGGGTACTTC.

The chain uses TRBV10-3 and TRBJ2-7; D unclear. The germline gives CDR1 ENHRY, CDR2 SYGVKD. Trimming stripped 0 bases from V and 4 bases from J, with 13 bases between. The CDR3 consists of 15 residues. The CDR3: CAISESTTASYEQYF. In DNA, the CDR3 is TGTGCCATCAGTGAGTCGACAACGGCCTCGTACGAGCAGTACTTC.

This clone has only a few counts. The chain joins TRBV7-8 to TRBJ2-7, with a tentative D call TRBD2 (6 bases). Germline CDR1 reads SGHVS; CDR2 reads FQNEAQ. The CDR3 extends over 13 amino acids. The V gene lost 3 bases and the J gene lost 6 bases, with 12 bases spanning the gap. This CDR3 is CASSFLREPEQYF. The CDR3, as DNA: TGTGCCAGCAGCTTCCTCCGGGAGCCCGAGCAGTACTTC. Full variable domain (rest looked up from reference TRBV7-8 and TRBJ2-7): GAGVSQSPRYKVAKRGQDVALRCDPISGHVSLFWYQQALGQGPEFLTYFQNEAQLDKSGLPSDRFFAERPEGSVSTLKIQRTQQEDSAVYLCASSFLREPEQYFGPGTRLTVT.

This chain uses TRBV9 with TRBJ2-3; TRBD1 is a possible D gene (6 bases). CDR3 length equals 15 residues. V lost 4 bases, J lost 3 bases, and 15 bases lay in between. The germline CDR1 and CDR2 sequences are SGDLS and YYNGEE. The CDR3: CASSIDRSRTDTQYF. In DNA form, the CDR3 reads TGTGCCAGCAGCATTGACAGGTCAAGAACAGATACGCAGTATTTT.

V gene TRBV25-1 combines with J gene TRBJ1-1; D unclear. Germline lookup yields CDR1 MGHDK and CDR2 SYGVNS. The V end lost 4 bases, the J end lost 2 bases, and 11 bases lay between the germline ends. The CDR3 length is 14 residues. CDR3 bases: TGTGCCAGCAGTGGATGGCCCTCTAACACTGAAGCTTTCTTT. Translation gives CASSGWPSNTEAFF.

This clone showed up just once. The chain uses TRBV27 and TRBJ2-3, with no clear D. Germline CDR1 reads MNHEY; CDR2 reads SMNVEV (reference sequence). Trimming took off 3 bases at V and 2 bases at J, with 9 bases between the two ends. The CDR3 has 14 residues. CDR3 sequence (DNA): TGTGCCAGCAGTTTCCTCGCGAACACAGATACGCAGTATTTT. Translation: CASSFLANTDTQYF.